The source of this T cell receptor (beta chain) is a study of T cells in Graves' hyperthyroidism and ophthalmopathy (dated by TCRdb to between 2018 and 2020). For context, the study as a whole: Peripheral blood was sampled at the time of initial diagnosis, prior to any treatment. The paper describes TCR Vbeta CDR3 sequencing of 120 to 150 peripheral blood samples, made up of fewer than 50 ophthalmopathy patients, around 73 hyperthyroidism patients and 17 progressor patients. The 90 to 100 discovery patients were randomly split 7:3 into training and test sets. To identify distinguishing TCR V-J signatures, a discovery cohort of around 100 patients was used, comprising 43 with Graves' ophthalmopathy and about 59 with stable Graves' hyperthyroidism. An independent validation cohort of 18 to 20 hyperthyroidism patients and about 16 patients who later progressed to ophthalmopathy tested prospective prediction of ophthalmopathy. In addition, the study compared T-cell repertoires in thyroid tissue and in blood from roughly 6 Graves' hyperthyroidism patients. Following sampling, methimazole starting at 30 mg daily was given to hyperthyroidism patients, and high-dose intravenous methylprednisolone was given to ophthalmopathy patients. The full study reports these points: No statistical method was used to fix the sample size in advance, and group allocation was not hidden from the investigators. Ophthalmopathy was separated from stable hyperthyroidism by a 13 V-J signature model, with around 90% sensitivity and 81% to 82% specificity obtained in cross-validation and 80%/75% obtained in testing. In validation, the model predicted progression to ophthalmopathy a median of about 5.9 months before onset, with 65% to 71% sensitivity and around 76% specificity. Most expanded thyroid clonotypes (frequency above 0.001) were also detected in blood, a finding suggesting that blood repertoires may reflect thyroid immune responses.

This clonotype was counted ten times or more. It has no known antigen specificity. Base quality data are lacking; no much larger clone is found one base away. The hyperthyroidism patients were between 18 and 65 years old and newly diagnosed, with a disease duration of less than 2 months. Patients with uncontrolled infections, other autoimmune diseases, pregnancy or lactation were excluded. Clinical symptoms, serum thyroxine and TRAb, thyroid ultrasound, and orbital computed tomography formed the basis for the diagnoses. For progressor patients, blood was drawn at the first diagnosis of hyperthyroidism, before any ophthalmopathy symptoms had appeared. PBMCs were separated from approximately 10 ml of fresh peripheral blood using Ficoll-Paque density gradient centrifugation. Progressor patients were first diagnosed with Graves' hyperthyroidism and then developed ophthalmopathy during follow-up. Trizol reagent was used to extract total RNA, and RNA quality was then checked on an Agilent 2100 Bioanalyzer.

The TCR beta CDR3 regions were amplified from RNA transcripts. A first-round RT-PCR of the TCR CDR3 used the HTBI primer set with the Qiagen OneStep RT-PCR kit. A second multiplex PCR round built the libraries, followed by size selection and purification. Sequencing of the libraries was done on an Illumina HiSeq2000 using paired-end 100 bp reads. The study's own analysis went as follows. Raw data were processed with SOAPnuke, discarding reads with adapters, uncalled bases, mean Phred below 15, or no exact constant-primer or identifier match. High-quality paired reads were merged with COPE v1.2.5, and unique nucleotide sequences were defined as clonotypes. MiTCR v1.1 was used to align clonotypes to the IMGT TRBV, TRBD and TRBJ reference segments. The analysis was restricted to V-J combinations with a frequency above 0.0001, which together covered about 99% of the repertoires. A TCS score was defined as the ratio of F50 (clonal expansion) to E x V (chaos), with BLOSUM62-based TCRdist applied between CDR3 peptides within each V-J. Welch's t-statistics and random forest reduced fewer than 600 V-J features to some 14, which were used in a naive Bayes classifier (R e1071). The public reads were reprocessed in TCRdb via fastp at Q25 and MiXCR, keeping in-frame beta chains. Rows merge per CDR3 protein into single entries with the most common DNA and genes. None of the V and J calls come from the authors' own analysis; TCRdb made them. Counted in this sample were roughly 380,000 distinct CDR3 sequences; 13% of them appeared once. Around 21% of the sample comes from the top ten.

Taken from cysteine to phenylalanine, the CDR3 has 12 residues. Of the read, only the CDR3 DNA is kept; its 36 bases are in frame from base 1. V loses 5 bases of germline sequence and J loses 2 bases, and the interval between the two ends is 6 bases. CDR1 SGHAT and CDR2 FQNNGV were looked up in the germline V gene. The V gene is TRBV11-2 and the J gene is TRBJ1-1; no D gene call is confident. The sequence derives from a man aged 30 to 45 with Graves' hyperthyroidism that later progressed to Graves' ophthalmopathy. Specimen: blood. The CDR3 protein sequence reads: CASSQTNTEAFF. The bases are TGTGCCAGCAGCCAGACTAACACTGAAGCTTTCTTT.